These T cell receptor beta chains were read from a single sample in a study of blood T cell repertoires in COVID-19. Only in-frame clones appear in the TCRdb table, and some are missing; sequencing was by immunoSEQ multiplex PCR. This table has hundreds of thousands of clones, more than 85% appearing once. Sequencing used PBMCs or T cells enriched from blood (not recorded which). The receptors stem from a woman in her fifties or sixties who had recovered from COVID-19. Both conserved end residues are part of each CDR3. The D gene is left open where the match is weak. Size is omitted from some rows. Given values are once, few, many or a class for expanded clones.

TRBJ2-3	TRBV27	-	-	TGTGCCAGCAGTTTAGATCGGGGGATCACAGATACGCAGTATTTT	CASSLDRGITDTQYF
TRBJ1-1	TRBV28	-	-	TGTGCCAGCAGTTTACGGGGGGTTACGTCGGGGCCGGGTGGCACTACTGAAGCTTTCTTT	CASSLRGVTSGPGGTTEAFF
TRBJ1-6	TRBV10-3	-	-	TGTGCCATCTCGACAGATTTGACGAATTCACCCCTCCACTTT	CAISTDLTNSPLHF
TRBJ2-5	TRBV3-1/TRBV3-2	TRBD1	-	TGTGCCAGCAGGTGGGGACAGGGGGTGACCCAGTACTTC	CASRWGQGVTQYF
TRBJ2-2	TRBV19	-	-	TGTGCCAGTGCGGACACGAACACCGGGGAGCTGTTTTTT	CASADTNTGELFF
TRBJ2-7	TRBV6-1	-	-	TGTGCCAGCAGTCCGGCCGGCCGGGACTACGAGCAGTACTTC	CASSPAGRDYEQYF
TRBJ2-7	TRBV28	TRBD2	once	TGTGCCAGCCAGACTAGCGGGACTAGCTCCTACGAGCAGTACTTC	CASQTSGTSSYEQYF
TRBJ1-1	TRBV3-1/TRBV3-2	-	few	TGTGCCAGCAGCCGGATCTCCGGTGGAGTAGCTGAAGCTTTCTTT	CASSRISGGVAEAFF
TRBJ1-6	TRBV6-5	-	-	TGTGCCAGCAGTAGGGAGGGGTCACCCCTCCACTTT	CASSREGSPLHF
TRBJ2-3	TRBV19	TRBD2	once	TGTGCCAGTAGTTCCCCTAGCGGAAGCACAGATACGCAGTATTTT	CASSSPSGSTDTQYF
TRBJ2-6	TRBV27	TRBD1	-	TGTGCCAGCAGTCCTGCCGGGACAGGGATTGATGGGGCCAACGTCCTGACTTTC	CASSPAGTGIDGANVLTF
TRBJ1-2	TRBV3-1/TRBV3-2	TRBD1	-	TGTGCCAGCAGCCAAAACCTGGCCAGGGGGCGAGAAGGCTACACCTTC	CASSQNLARGREGYTF
TRBJ1-5	TRBV29-1	-	-	TGCAGCGTCGGGGAAAATCAGCCCCAGCATTTT	CSVGENQPQHF
TRBJ2-3	TRBV28	-	-	TGTGCCAGCAGGCCTGGGGGGAACACAGATACGCAGTATTTT	CASRPGGNTDTQYF
TRBJ2-1	TRBV20-1	-	once	TGCAGTGCTAGTTTCACAGGCAATGAGCAGTTCTTC	CSASFTGNEQFF
TRBJ1-1	TRBV5-8	-	-	TGTGCCAGCAGCCGGCGGGCTGAAGCTTTCTTT	CASSRRAEAFF
TRBJ1-2	TRBV9	TRBD1	few	TGTGCCAGCAGCAACCTGGGACAGGGTAATGGCTACACCTTC	CASSNLGQGNGYTF
TRBJ2-1	TRBV10-1	-	-	TGCGCCAGCAGTGAGTCGTGGAGGAATGAGCAGTTCTTC	CASSESWRNEQFF
TRBJ2-5	TRBV5-4	TRBD2	-	TGTGCCAGCAGCATGGGACTAGCGGGAACGGTTGAGACCCAGTACTTC	CASSMGLAGTVETQYF
TRBJ2-1	TRBV20-1	TRBD2	-	TGCAGTGCTAGACTAGCGGATGAGCAGTTCTTC	CSARLADEQFF
TRBJ2-4	TRBV19	TRBD2	-	TGTGCCAGTAGTACTATAGCGGGGGGGCTAGCCAAAAACATTCAGTACTTC	CASSTIAGGLAKNIQYF
TRBJ2-5	TRBV5-1	-	-	TGCGCCAGCAGCACAAACGGGCGGGACCAAGAGACCCAGTACTTC	CASSTNGRDQETQYF
TRBJ2-2	TRBV3-1/TRBV3-2	TRBD2	-	TGTGCCAGCAGCCCGTCGAGCGGGAGGGCGAACACCGGGGAGCTGTTTTTT	CASSPSSGRANTGELFF
TRBJ1-2	TRBV18	-	-	TGTGCCAGCTCAGGTGTTCTGGGGAGTACCTATGGCTACACCTTC	CASSGVLGSTYGYTF
TRBJ1-6	TRBV7-9	TRBD1	-	TGTGCCAGCAGCTCGACAGGGTCCGCTTCACCCCTCCACTTT	CASSSTGSASPLHF
TRBJ2-1	TRBV6-1	-	-	TGTGCCAGCAGTGGCCCTTGGGGGGGGGCTTCCTACAATGAGCAGTTCTTC	CASSGPWGGASYNEQFF
TRBJ1-3	TRBV18	-	few	TGTGCCAGCTCGCAACCCCAGGCGTACTCTGGAAACACCATATATTTT	CASSQPQAYSGNTIYF
TRBJ2-7	TRBV7-8	TRBD2	few	TGTGCCAGCAGCTTAGTGCGGGAGAGGTCCTACGAGCAGTACTTC	CASSLVRERSYEQYF
TRBJ1-1	TRBV18	-	once	TGTGCCAGCTCAGTCAGGGTCTCGGGAGACACTGAAGCTTTCTTT	CASSVRVSGDTEAFF
TRBJ2-2	TRBV19	-	-	TGTGCCAGTAGTACTAGACAGATGAACACCGGGGAGCTGTTTTTT	CASSTRQMNTGELFF
TRBJ2-7	TRBV6-5	TRBD2	-	TGTGCCACCCTCCGGACTAGCGGGGCTTACGAGCAGTACTTC	CATLRTSGAYEQYF
TRBJ1-2	TRBV7-2	-	-	TGTGCCAGCAGCCGGCCCCGGACACTCTATGGCTACACCTTC	CASSRPRTLYGYTF
TRBJ1-1	TRBV3-1/TRBV3-2	-	few	TGTGCCAGCAGCCAAAGGGGAAGCACTGAAGCTTTCTTT	CASSQRGSTEAFF
TRBJ2-3	TRBV5-1	TRBD2	-	TGCGCCAGCAGCCCCGATAGCGGGAGGGGCACAGATACGCAGTATTTT	CASSPDSGRGTDTQYF
TRBJ2-1	TRBV6-4	TRBD1	many	TGTGCCAGCAGTGAAACAGGGGGCAGTGGGTACAATGAGCAGTTCTTC	CASSETGGSGYNEQFF
TRBJ2-1	TRBV7-8	TRBD2	-	TGTGCCAGCAGCTTAGGGGGGGACTACTCCTACAATGAGCAGTTCTTC	CASSLGGDYSYNEQFF
TRBJ2-1	TRBV20-1	TRBD2	-	TGCAGTGCTAGTCCTAGCGGGAGTGTCAATGAGCAGTTCTTC	CSASPSGSVNEQFF
TRBJ2-1	TRBV7-3	TRBD2	-	TGTGCCAGCAGCTTAAAGGGACTAGCGAGCTCCTACAATGAGCAGTTCTTC	CASSLKGLASSYNEQFF
TRBJ1-1	TRBV10-3	TRBD1	-	TGTGCCATCAGTGAGTCTGGGACAGCCATATTGAACACTGAAGCTTTCTTT	CAISESGTAILNTEAFF
TRBJ1-2	TRBV28	-	few	TGTGCCAGCAGTTTATTACAGGACGGTGGCTACACCTTC	CASSLLQDGGYTF
TRBJ1-4	TRBV29-1	-	-	TGCAGCGTGGCGATAGGCCGGGGTAATGAAAAACTGTTTTTT	CSVAIGRGNEKLFF
TRBJ2-1	TRBV7-9	-	once	TGTGCCAGCAGCTCAGACTATACTGAGCAGTTCTTC	CASSSDYTEQFF
TRBJ1-2	TRBV7-2	-	-	TGTGCCAGCAGCTTAGGCAGCGCTAACTATGGCTACACCTTC	CASSLGSANYGYTF
TRBJ2-3	TRBV6-5	-	-	TGTGCCAGCAGTTACTCGGGTAGCGGAAACACAGATACGCAGTATTTT	CASSYSGSGNTDTQYF
TRBJ2-1	TRBV19	TRBD1	-	TGTGCCAGTAGGGACAGGGGGCGATTGAATGAGCAGTTCTTC	CASRDRGRLNEQFF
TRBJ2-1	TRBV5-1	TRBD2	-	TGCGCCAGCGGGGAAGCGGGAGGGCCTGGTCTACATGAGCAGTTCTTC	CASGEAGGPGLHEQFF
TRBJ1-1	TRBV7-8	TRBD1	-	TGTGCCAGCAGCCCGAGCGGGCAGGGGGCGTCAATTTGGTTCAACACTGAAGCTTTCTTT	CASSPSGQGASIWFNTEAFF
TRBJ2-1	TRBV15	TRBD2	-	TGTGCCGTGGGACTAGCGAACTCCTACAATGAGCAGTTCTTC	CAVGLANSYNEQFF
TRBJ1-2	TRBV5-4	TRBD1	once	TGTGCCAGCAGCTTTCCCGGGACAGGCGACTATGGCTACACCTTC	CASSFPGTGDYGYTF
TRBJ1-1	TRBV12-3/TRBV12-4	-	-	TGTGCCAGCAGTTTTAGAGGGAACACTGAAGCTTTCTTT	CASSFRGNTEAFF
TRBJ1-1	TRBV6-4	-	few	TGTGCCAGCAGCTTCCTCAGGGGGAACACTGAAGCTTTCTTT	CASSFLRGNTEAFF
TRBJ2-1	TRBV3-1/TRBV3-2	TRBD2	-	TGTGCCAGCAGCCAAGAATCTAGCGGGAGGGCAATAAATGAGCAGTTCTTC	CASSQESSGRAINEQFF
TRBJ2-7	TRBV15	TRBD2	-	TGTGCCACCAGCAGTATGGGCGGGAGGAATTCTAGCTCCTACGAGCAGTACTTC	CATSSMGGRNSSSYEQYF
TRBJ1-5	TRBV2	-	-	TGTGCCAGCAGTGAAGAAGACAGGAGCAATCAGCCCCAGCATTTT	CASSEEDRSNQPQHF
TRBJ1-2	TRBV4-3	TRBD1	-	TGCGCCAGCAGCCAAGGGACAGGGGAGTACTATGGCTACACCTTC	CASSQGTGEYYGYTF
TRBJ1-1	TRBV28	TRBD1	-	TGTGCCAGCAGCAGCCAGGGGGCAGGGGCCACTGAAGCTTTCTTT	CASSSQGAGATEAFF
TRBJ2-3	TRBV18	TRBD1	-	TGTGCCAGCTCACCCCGGGACAGGAGCACAGATACGCAGTATTTT	CASSPRDRSTDTQYF
TRBJ1-5	TRBV5-1	TRBD1	-	TGCGCCAGCAGCTTAGGGACAGTAGGCAATCAGCCCCAGCATTTT	CASSLGTVGNQPQHF
TRBJ1-4	TRBV7-9	TRBD1	-	TGTGCCAGCAGCTTAACCCGGACAGGGGTTCGAGAAAAACTGTTTTTT	CASSLTRTGVREKLFF